Listed below are T cell receptor beta chains from one sample, sequenced in a study of regulatory T cells in long-lasting Graves disease. Using its own MiXCR run on the multiplex PCR reads, TCRdb lists one record per CDR3 protein. Of around 250,000 distinct CDR3 sequences listed, around a sixth are singletons. These data were also reused for a study on T cells in Graves' hyperthyroidism and ophthalmopathy.

The sequences come from peripheral blood mononuclear cells (PBMCs), collected at new diagnosis, from a patient treated with antithyroid drugs. These receptors were obtained from a woman in her thirties with Graves disease. The CDR3 runs from the conserved cysteine through the conserved F or W. D genes are given only for firm matches. Only part of the rows carry a size: once, few, many, or a class if the clone is expanded.

clone size: many; J gene: TRBJ1-4; V gene: TRBV18; D gene: TRBD1; CDR3 DNA: TGTGCCAGCTCACTTCGACAGGGAGGGAATGAAAAACTGTTTTTT; CDR3 protein: CASSLRQGGNEKLFF
clone size: many; J gene: TRBJ1-2; V gene: TRBV5-4; D gene: -; CDR3 DNA: TGTGCCAGCATACCGGCTGCTAGCTATGGCTACACCTTC; CDR3 protein: CASIPAASYGYTF
clone size: -; J gene: TRBJ2-7; V gene: TRBV19; D gene: TRBD2; CDR3 DNA: TGTGCCAGTAGTTATGGGACTAGCAAGGACGAGCAGTACTTC; CDR3 protein: CASSYGTSKDEQYF
clone size: many; J gene: TRBJ1-2; V gene: TRBV6-1; D gene: -; CDR3 DNA: TGTGCCAGCACCGAGTACAGCTTGGGTAATGGCTACACCTTC; CDR3 protein: CASTEYSLGNGYTF
clone size: many; J gene: TRBJ1-5; V gene: TRBV7-9; D gene: -; CDR3 DNA: TGTGCCAGCAGCTCGGACAGTCGTGGTCAGCCCCAGCATTTT; CDR3 protein: CASSSDSRGQPQHF
clone size: -; J gene: TRBJ2-7; V gene: TRBV9; D gene: TRBD1; CDR3 DNA: TGTGCCAGCAGCTACCGGACAGGGGGCTACGAGCAGTACTTC; CDR3 protein: CASSYRTGGYEQYF
clone size: many; J gene: TRBJ2-3; V gene: TRBV20-1; D gene: TRBD2; CDR3 DNA: TGCAGTGCTACCTTTGAGCGGGGGGGCACAGATACGCAGTATTTT; CDR3 protein: CSATFERGGTDTQYF
clone size: many; J gene: TRBJ1-2; V gene: TRBV12-3/TRBV12-4; D gene: -; CDR3 DNA: TGTGCCAGCAGTTTAGTCGACAGTCCTAACTTTAACTATGGCTACACCTTC; CDR3 protein: CASSLVDSPNFNYGYTF
clone size: -; J gene: TRBJ1-2; V gene: TRBV5-1; D gene: TRBD1; CDR3 DNA: TGCGCCAGCAAGAAGTCACAGGGGATAAACTATGGCTACACCTTC; CDR3 protein: CASKKSQGINYGYTF
clone size: -; J gene: TRBJ2-1; V gene: TRBV18; D gene: TRBD1; CDR3 DNA: TGTGCCAGCTCACCGGCTACAGGGGGTAAGGAGCAGTTCTTC; CDR3 protein: CASSPATGGKEQFF
clone size: -; J gene: TRBJ1-1; V gene: TRBV7-9; D gene: -; CDR3 DNA: TGTGCCAGCAGCCCCCGGGACATGAACACTGAAGCTTTCTTT; CDR3 protein: CASSPRDMNTEAFF
clone size: many; J gene: TRBJ1-2; V gene: TRBV2; D gene: TRBD1; CDR3 DNA: TGTGCCAGCAGTTCGGACAGGGGGATGCATGGCTACACCTTC; CDR3 protein: CASSSDRGMHGYTF
clone size: many; J gene: TRBJ1-4; V gene: TRBV5-1; D gene: -; CDR3 DNA: TGCGCCAGCAGCTTGGGGGGCCTACGCACAACTAATGAAAAACTGTTTTTT; CDR3 protein: CASSLGGLRTTNEKLFF
clone size: many; J gene: TRBJ1-5; V gene: TRBV20-1; D gene: TRBD1; CDR3 DNA: TGCAGTGCCTGGACAGGGGGCACGGGTCAGCCCCAGCATTTT; CDR3 protein: CSAWTGGTGQPQHF
clone size: -; J gene: TRBJ2-1; V gene: TRBV11-2; D gene: TRBD2; CDR3 DNA: TGTGCCAGCAGCCAACGACTAGCGGGTGAGCAGTTCTTC; CDR3 protein: CASSQRLAGEQFF
clone size: many; J gene: TRBJ1-6; V gene: TRBV6-2/TRBV6-3; D gene: -; CDR3 DNA: TGTGCCAGCAGTAGCGACTCGGGGATGAGGTATTCACCCCTCCACTTT; CDR3 protein: CASSSDSGMRYSPLHF
clone size: many; J gene: TRBJ1-1; V gene: TRBV5-8; D gene: -; CDR3 DNA: TGTGCCAGCAGCCGTAGGGTCGGAGGGAGAACTGAAGCTTTCTTT; CDR3 protein: CASSRRVGGRTEAFF
clone size: -; J gene: TRBJ2-1; V gene: TRBV3-1; D gene: -; CDR3 DNA: TGTGCCAGCAGCCCCAGACTAGTGGGGCATAACAATGAGCAGTTCTTC; CDR3 protein: CASSPRLVGHNNEQFF
clone size: many; J gene: TRBJ2-3; V gene: TRBV5-1; D gene: -; CDR3 DNA: TGCGCCAGCAGCCCGGGGTCCTCTGTAGGGGATACGCAGTATTTT; CDR3 protein: CASSPGSSVGDTQYF
clone size: many; J gene: TRBJ2-1; V gene: TRBV3-1; D gene: -; CDR3 DNA: TGTGCCAGCAGCCAAGATCTTCTCAGGGGCGAGTTCTTC; CDR3 protein: CASSQDLLRGEFF
clone size: many; J gene: TRBJ1-5; V gene: TRBV3-1; D gene: -; CDR3 DNA: TGTGCCAGCAGCCAAGGGAGGGGGTCGAGCAATCAGCCCCAGCATTTT; CDR3 protein: CASSQGRGSSNQPQHF
clone size: many; J gene: TRBJ2-7; V gene: TRBV7-2; D gene: -; CDR3 DNA: TGTGCCAGCAGTTACAGACAGGTCCCCTACGAGCAGTACTTC; CDR3 protein: CASSYRQVPYEQYF
clone size: many; J gene: TRBJ2-7; V gene: TRBV5-1; D gene: -; CDR3 DNA: TGCGCCAGCAGCGCGGCCCAGGGCTACGAGCAGTACTTC; CDR3 protein: CASSAAQGYEQYF
clone size: few; J gene: TRBJ1-1; V gene: TRBV3-1; D gene: -; CDR3 DNA: TGTGCCAGCAGCCAGGGGCCCAGGGACACTGAAGCTTTCTTT; CDR3 protein: CASSQGPRDTEAFF
clone size: many; J gene: TRBJ1-2; V gene: TRBV3-1; D gene: -; CDR3 DNA: TGTGCCAGCAGCCCCACGAACAGGGTATCCTACACCTTC; CDR3 protein: CASSPTNRVSYTF
clone size: many; J gene: TRBJ1-6; V gene: TRBV11-2; D gene: -; CDR3 DNA: TGTGCCAGCAGCGAAGTACCGCTTCTCGCCTCACCCCTCCACTTT; CDR3 protein: CASSEVPLLASPLHF
clone size: many; J gene: TRBJ1-5; V gene: TRBV6-1; D gene: -; CDR3 DNA: TGTGCCAGCAGCCCTGACAGGTTACGACAGCCCCAGCATTTT; CDR3 protein: CASSPDRLRQPQHF
clone size: -; J gene: TRBJ1-2; V gene: TRBV13; D gene: -; CDR3 DNA: TGTGCCACTACCGGGACCCTCATAACCCCATATGGCTACACCTTC; CDR3 protein: CATTGTLITPYGYTF
clone size: once; J gene: TRBJ1-2; V gene: TRBV18; D gene: TRBD1; CDR3 DNA: TGTGCCAGCTCACCTCGGGCCCGGGACAGGGGGCTCGGCTACACCTTC; CDR3 protein: CASSPRARDRGLGYTF
clone size: many; J gene: TRBJ2-7; V gene: TRBV9; D gene: TRBD2; CDR3 DNA: TGTGCCAGCAGCGATAGCGGGGACTCCTACGAGCAGTACTTC; CDR3 protein: CASSDSGDSYEQYF
clone size: many; J gene: TRBJ1-2; V gene: TRBV12-5; D gene: -; CDR3 DNA: TGTGCTAGTGGCCCCTTCCGACAGGAGGACGCTAACTATGGCTACACCTTC; CDR3 protein: CASGPFRQEDANYGYTF
clone size: few; J gene: TRBJ2-6; V gene: TRBV9; D gene: -; CDR3 DNA: TGTGCCAGCAGCGTATCGTCGTACCTCTCTGGGGCCAACGTCCTGACTTTC; CDR3 protein: CASSVSSYLSGANVLTF
clone size: many; J gene: TRBJ1-6; V gene: TRBV28; D gene: TRBD1; CDR3 DNA: TGTGCCAGCAGAGACAGGGGCAGGGACGGGATCAATTCACCCCTCCACTTT; CDR3 protein: CASRDRGRDGINSPLHF
clone size: few; J gene: TRBJ2-2; V gene: TRBV18; D gene: -; CDR3 DNA: TGTGCCAGCTCACCTTCCAGGGGCACCGGGGAGCTGTTTTTT; CDR3 protein: CASSPSRGTGELFF
clone size: many; J gene: TRBJ1-1; V gene: TRBV5-1; D gene: -; CDR3 DNA: TGCGCCAGCAGCTTGGGACAAATACTGGGTCTTAAGCGGGACACTGAAGCTTTCTTT; CDR3 protein: CASSLGQILGLKRDTEAFF
clone size: many; J gene: TRBJ1-2; V gene: TRBV14; D gene: -; CDR3 DNA: TGTGCCAGCAGCCAAGACAGGCCCCTTAACTATGGCTACACCTTC; CDR3 protein: CASSQDRPLNYGYTF
clone size: many; J gene: TRBJ2-7; V gene: TRBV6-5; D gene: TRBD1; CDR3 DNA: TGTGCCAGCAGTTACCCGGGACAGGCTTTGTACGAGCAGTACTTC; CDR3 protein: CASSYPGQALYEQYF
clone size: many; J gene: TRBJ2-7; V gene: TRBV3-1; D gene: TRBD1; CDR3 DNA: TGTGCCAGCAGCCAGAGACAGGGTTACTACGAGCAGTACTTC; CDR3 protein: CASSQRQGYYEQYF
clone size: -; J gene: TRBJ1-2; V gene: TRBV11-2; D gene: -; CDR3 DNA: TGTGCCAGCAGCTTGCCGGGACGTCTCAAGGGGGGCTATGGCTACACCTTC; CDR3 protein: CASSLPGRLKGGYGYTF
clone size: many; J gene: TRBJ1-5; V gene: TRBV27; D gene: -; CDR3 DNA: TGTGCCAGCAGTTCCCGTTCTTTGGGTTGGAGCAATCAGCCCCAGCATTTT; CDR3 protein: CASSSRSLGWSNQPQHF
clone size: many; J gene: TRBJ2-5; V gene: TRBV12-3/TRBV12-4; D gene: -; CDR3 DNA: TGTGCCAGCAGTTTCAAGGGGCTGGAGACCCAGTACTTC; CDR3 protein: CASSFKGLETQYF
clone size: many; J gene: TRBJ2-2; V gene: TRBV11-1; D gene: -; CDR3 DNA: TGTGCCAGCAGCTTAACACAGGCAGGAGGCGGGGAGCTGTTTTTT; CDR3 protein: CASSLTQAGGGELFF
clone size: many; J gene: TRBJ1-2; V gene: TRBV7-2; D gene: TRBD1; CDR3 DNA: TGTGCCAGCAGCCCAGGACAGGATTTGGGCTACACCTTC; CDR3 protein: CASSPGQDLGYTF
clone size: many; J gene: TRBJ1-4; V gene: TRBV12-3/TRBV12-4; D gene: -; CDR3 DNA: TGTGCCAGCAGTTTTTCCTATAATGAAAAACTGTTTTTT; CDR3 protein: CASSFSYNEKLFF
clone size: many; J gene: TRBJ1-4; V gene: TRBV20-1; D gene: -; CDR3 DNA: TGCAGTGCGGGCCAGGGTTCGCGTAATGAAAAACTGTTTTTT; CDR3 protein: CSAGQGSRNEKLFF
clone size: many; J gene: TRBJ1-1; V gene: TRBV6-5; D gene: -; CDR3 DNA: TGTGCCAGCAGCTACAGTTGGGGGCTTGCCGCTGAAGCTTTCTTT; CDR3 protein: CASSYSWGLAAEAFF
clone size: many; J gene: TRBJ1-1; V gene: TRBV6-5; D gene: TRBD1; CDR3 DNA: TGTGCCAGCAGTTCTCGGACAGGGGGCACTGAAGCTTTCTTT; CDR3 protein: CASSSRTGGTEAFF
clone size: many; J gene: TRBJ2-3; V gene: TRBV3-1; D gene: -; CDR3 DNA: TGTGCCAGCACTCAGGGGGGGTCAACGCAGTATTTT; CDR3 protein: CASTQGGSTQYF
clone size: -; J gene: TRBJ2-1; V gene: TRBV18; D gene: -; CDR3 DNA: TGTGCCAGCTCTCCAGAGAGTTCCCCGTACAATGAGCAGTTCTTC; CDR3 protein: CASSPESSPYNEQFF
clone size: many; J gene: TRBJ1-6; V gene: TRBV6-1; D gene: -; CDR3 DNA: TGTGCCAGCAGTCGGGACTTTCGGGAGGATTCACCCCTCCACTTT; CDR3 protein: CASSRDFREDSPLHF
clone size: -; J gene: TRBJ1-1; V gene: TRBV20-1; D gene: TRBD1; CDR3 DNA: TGCAGTGCTAGAGACCCAGGGGGGCCCACTGAAGCTTTCTTT; CDR3 protein: CSARDPGGPTEAFF
clone size: -; J gene: TRBJ1-1; V gene: TRBV20-1; D gene: -; CDR3 DNA: TGCAGTGCTAGAGATCGCCAGGCTGAAGCTTTCTTT; CDR3 protein: CSARDRQAEAFF